This paragraph reports one T cell receptor beta chain. What it recognizes is unknown. Combining a sample-barcoded 5' primer with a J-beta primer mix, a second PCR ran for about 6 to 11 cycles. TCRdb independently ran MiXCR on the 5' RACE reads; one entry per CDR3 protein. The sample comprises 870,000 or so distinct CDR3 sequences, 25% to 30% of which are singletons, and around 16% rests with the top ten. The sample belongs to a study of blood T cells in healthy people across ages. Each sample provided at least 5.5 micrograms of extracted total RNA. The ends were cut back, 1 base at V and 1 base at J, with 14 bases in the middle. This CDR3 contains 15 residues. Germline values: CDR1 DFQATT, CDR2 SNEGSKA (reference sequence). Study-wide results and caveats: TCR beta diversity was tightly associated with the proportion of naive T cells. The long-lived group displayed more naive CD4+ cells, plus higher diversity, than the aged donors did. Measured against age, TCR beta diversity per million T cells decreased in a roughly linear manner.

Specimen: blood. This sequence was found in a woman aged 80 or over in good health. V usage is TRBV20-1 and J usage is TRBJ2-7; D is possibly TRBD2 (5 bases). The DNA of the CDR3 is TGCAGTGCTAGAGCCCCTTACAGCGGTTCCTACGAGCAGTACTTC. This codes for CSARAPYSGSYEQYF.